This T cell receptor beta chain was sequenced for a study of blood T cells in healthy people across ages. Looked up from germline, CDR1 is SGHAT and CDR2 is FQNNGV. This CDR3 is built from 12 residues. The study's findings and limits: Significant beta diversity loss was already apparent by age approximately 40, declining roughly linearly. There were more naive CD4+ cells and higher diversity in long-lived donors than in aged donors.

A sample-barcoded 5' primer and a J-beta primer mix were used in a second PCR of roughly 6 to 11 cycles. A 12-random-nucleotide template-switch adaptor tagged each cDNA molecule. One entry per CDR3 protein results from TCRdb running MiXCR on the 5' RACE reads. The sample lists about 730,000 distinct CDR3 sequences, roughly 47% occurring once. This clonotype was counted only a few times. The antigen is unknown. A much larger clone lies one base from this, so it may be a read error. Sequencing was carried out using blood. The TCR sequence derives from a woman aged 55-75 years in good health. This chain connects TRBV11-2 to TRBJ2-3; D is unclear. CDR3 bases: TGTGCCAGCAGCTTCCAGCTGGATACGCGGTATTTT. Translation gives CASSFQLDTRYF.